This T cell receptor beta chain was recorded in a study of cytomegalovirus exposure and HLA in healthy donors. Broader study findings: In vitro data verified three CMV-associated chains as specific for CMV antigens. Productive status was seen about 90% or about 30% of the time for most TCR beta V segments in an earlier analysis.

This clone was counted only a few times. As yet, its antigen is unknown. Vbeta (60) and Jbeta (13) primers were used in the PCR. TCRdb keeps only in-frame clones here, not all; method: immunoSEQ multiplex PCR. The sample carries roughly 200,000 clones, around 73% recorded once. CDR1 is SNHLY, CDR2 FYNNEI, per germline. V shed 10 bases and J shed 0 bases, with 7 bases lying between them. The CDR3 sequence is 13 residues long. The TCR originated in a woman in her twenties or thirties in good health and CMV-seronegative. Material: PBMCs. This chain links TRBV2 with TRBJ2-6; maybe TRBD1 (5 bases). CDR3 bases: TGTGCCACTGACAGCTCTGGGGCCAACGTCCTGACTTTC. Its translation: CATDSSGANVLTF. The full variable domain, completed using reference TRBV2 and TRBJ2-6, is EPEVTQTPSHQVTQMGQEVILRCVPISNHLYFYWYRQILGQKVEFLVSFYNNEISEKSEIFDDQFSVERPDGSNFTLKIRSTKLEDSAMYFCATDSSGANVLTFGAGSRLTVL.